This T cell receptor (beta chain) was sequenced during a study of blood T cell repertoires in COVID-19. Study-level background: The origin of the acute and convalescent COVID-19 samples was the United States, Italy and Spain. PBMCs, B-cell-depleted T cells, or T cells were the source of the cDNA or gDNA that made up the material.

Trimming removed 3 bases from V and 1 base from J; junction bases left unmatched: 9. The germline CDR1 and CDR2 sequences are SGHAT and FQNNGV. The CDR3 consists of 18 residues. Those enrolled, adults aged 18 to 89 years, came from fewer than 25 US areas. Per the original methods: Reference gene primer amplification yielded estimated nucleated cell counts. Generated by immunoSEQ multiplex PCR, the TCRdb table keeps only in-frame clones and is missing some. D and trimming come from the DNA, and the V and J calls and clone size come from that table. Of 400,000 to 450,000 clones in the sample, approximately 92% were seen once.

The chain recombines TRBV11-2 with TRBJ2-1; 10 nucleotides agree with TRBD2. Specimen: PBMCs or T cells enriched from blood (not recorded which). This clonotype originated in a man aged 30-40 years who had recovered from COVID-19. CDR3 amino acids: CASSLDDLAGVSYNEQFF. The CDR3 nucleotides are TGTGCCAGCAGCTTGGACGACCTAGCGGGAGTGTCCTACAATGAGCAGTTCTTC.